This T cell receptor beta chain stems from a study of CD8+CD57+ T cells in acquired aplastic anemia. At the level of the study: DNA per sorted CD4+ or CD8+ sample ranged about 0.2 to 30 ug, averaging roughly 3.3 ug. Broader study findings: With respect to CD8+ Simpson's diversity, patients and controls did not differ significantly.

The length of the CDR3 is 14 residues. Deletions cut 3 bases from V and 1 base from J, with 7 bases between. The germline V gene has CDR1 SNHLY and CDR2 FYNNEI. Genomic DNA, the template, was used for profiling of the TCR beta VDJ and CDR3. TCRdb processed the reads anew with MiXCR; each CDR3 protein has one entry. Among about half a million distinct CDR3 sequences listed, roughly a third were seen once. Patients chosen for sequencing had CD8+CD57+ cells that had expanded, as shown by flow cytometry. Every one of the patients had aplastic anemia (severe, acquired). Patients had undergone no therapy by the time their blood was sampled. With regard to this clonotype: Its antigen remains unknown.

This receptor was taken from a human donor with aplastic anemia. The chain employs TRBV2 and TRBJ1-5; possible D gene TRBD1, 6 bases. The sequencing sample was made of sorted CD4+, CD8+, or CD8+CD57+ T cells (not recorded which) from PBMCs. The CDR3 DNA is TGTGCCAGCAGTGAGGGGGCCAGCAATCAGCCCCAGCATTTT. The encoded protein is CASSEGASNQPQHF.